Shown below are 8 T cell receptor beta chains from a single sample sequenced in a study of T cell repertoires in aging, cancer and after chemotherapy. Multiplex touch-down PCR with TRB-A/B primers amplified rearranged V-D-J TRB sequences. MiXCR, applied by TCRdb to the multiplex PCR reads, yields one record per CDR3 protein. Of over 10,000 distinct CDR3 sequences listed, 20% to 25% are singletons. The template was genomic DNA from peripheral blood, not RNA. The specimen sequenced was blood. These receptors all come from a human donor in good health.

This clonotype qualifies as medium-sized. This chain links TRBV5-5 with TRBJ1-6, with D perhaps TRBD1 (5 bases). V was clipped by 4 bases and J by 10 bases, with 9 bases between them. The CDR3 loop spans 12 amino acids. Per the germline V gene, CDR1 is SGHKS and CDR2 is YYEKEE (reference sequence). Written as DNA, the CDR3 is TGTGCCAGCAGCCCAGGGAACTCACCCCTCCACTTT. Its protein is CASSPGNSPLHF.

In its sample, this clonotype ranks as medium-sized. The rearrangement uses TRBV6-5 and TRBJ1-3; possible D gene TRBD1, 6 bases. Germline CDR1 and CDR2: MNHEY and SVGAGI. The ends were cut back, 3 bases at V and 0 bases at J, with 30 bases in the middle. There are 22 residues in the CDR3. The CDR3 protein is CASSYYPVAMDSYSISGNTIYF. The CDR3 nucleotides read TGTGCCAGCAGTTATTACCCGGTCGCTATGGACAGCTACTCAATCTCTGGAAACACCATATATTTT.

The rearrangement links TRBV20-1 to TRBJ1-1; D might be TRBD1 (6 bases). V was shortened by 0 bases and J by 10 bases, with 15 bases between the two germline ends. The CDR3 has 13 amino acids. In germline, CDR1 is DFQATT, CDR2 SNEGSKA (reference sequence). The CDR3 nucleotides are TGCAGTGCTAGAGAAGAGAGGGGGAATGGAGCTTTCTTT. Its translation: CSAREERGNGAFF.

The CDR3 here is CASSSRPGGNQPQHF. CDR3 nucleotide sequence: TGTGCCAGTAGTTCCCGACCCGGGGGCAATCAGCCCCAGCATTTT. This chain links TRBV19 with TRBJ1-5; D call uncertain. The CDR3 is 15 residues long. Germline loops: CDR1 LNHDA, CDR2 SQIVND (reference sequence). Trimming stripped 5 bases from V and 2 bases from J, with 13 bases between.

This clonotype was found a few times. Compared with germline, one end of the junction differs, possibly owing to a read error. The genes are TRBV4-3 and TRBJ2-1; D possibly corresponds to TRBD1 (6 bases). Germline values: CDR1 LGHNA, CDR2 YSLEER. The CDR3 consists of 15 residues. Here the CDR3 DNA reads TGTGCCAGCAGCCAAGAAGGGGCAGGGGACAATGAGCAGTTCTTC. Translating it yields CASSQEGAGDNEQFF.

This chain connects TRBV24-1 to TRBJ2-1; TRBD1 agrees at 7 bases. This CDR3 is 15 amino acids long. Germline V gene sequence: CDR1 KGHDR, CDR2 SFDVKD. V dropped 4 bases and J dropped 5; count of bases not matched to a gene: 7. The CDR3 sequence is CATSDPVTGDNEQFF. CDR3 DNA sequence: TGTGCCACCAGTGACCCTGTTACAGGGGACAATGAGCAGTTCTTC.

This clonotype is medium-sized (0.01 to 0.1%) in the sample. The germline gene is not matched at one end of the junction; a read error may be the cause. V and J are TRBV7-2 and TRBJ2-3; 8 bases fit TRBD1. Germline CDR1 SGHTA, CDR2 FQGNSA. The CDR3 consists of 12 residues. CDR3 DNA: TGTGCCAGCAGCTCCGGACAGGGTGGGATTCTTTTT. It specifies CASSSGQGGILF.

The rearrangement joins TRBV11-1 to TRBJ2-3, with 7 bases fitting TRBD2. The CDR3 is made up of 14 amino acids. V trimming: 10 bases; J trimming: 1 base; junction bases outside the gene matches: 8. Per the germline V gene, CDR1 is SGHAT and CDR2 is FQDESV (reference sequence). The CDR3 reads CATQRDYRTDTQYF. CDR3 coding DNA: TGTGCCACCCAACGGGACTATCGCACAGATACGCAGTATTTT.